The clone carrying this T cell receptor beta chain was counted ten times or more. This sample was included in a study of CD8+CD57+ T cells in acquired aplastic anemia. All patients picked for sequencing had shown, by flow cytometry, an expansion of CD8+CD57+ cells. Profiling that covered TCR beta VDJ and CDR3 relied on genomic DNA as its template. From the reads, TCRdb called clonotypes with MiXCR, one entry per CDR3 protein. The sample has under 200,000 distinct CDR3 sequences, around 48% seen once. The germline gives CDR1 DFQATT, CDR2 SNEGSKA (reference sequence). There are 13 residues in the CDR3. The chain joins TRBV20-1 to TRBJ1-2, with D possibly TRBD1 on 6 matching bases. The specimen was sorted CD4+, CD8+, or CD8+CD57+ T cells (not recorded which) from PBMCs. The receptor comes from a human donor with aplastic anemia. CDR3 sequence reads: CSPLAAGAGGYTF. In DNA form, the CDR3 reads TGCAGCCCCCTCGCTGCGGGGGCGGGTGGCTACACCTTC.